The 10 T cell receptor beta chains presented below share a single source sample, sequenced in a study of regulatory T cells in long-lasting Graves disease. CDR3 regions were amplified by Arm-PCR using iRepertoire HTBI primers to build TCR beta libraries. A single record per CDR3 protein comes from TCRdb applying MiXCR to the multiplex PCR reads. The data show approximately 440,000 distinct CDR3 sequences, with 23% seen just once and about a quarter held by the top ten. The time point is: persistent/refractory GD, antithyroid drugs over 5 years with positive TRAb. PBMC RNA was the source of the TCR library. Source: peripheral blood mononuclear cells (PBMCs), taken when the disease was refractory, from a patient treated with antithyroid drugs. Every receptor here comes from a female donor with Graves disease.

The chain has TRBV28 and TRBJ2-7; 9 nucleotides line up with TRBD2. CDR1 is MDHEN, CDR2 SYDVKM, per germline. V lost 6 bases, J lost 0 bases, and 12 bases stayed unmatched. This CDR3 comprises 17 residues. As DNA, the CDR3 is TGTGCCAGCAGCACCCGACCGACTAGCGGTAACTCCTACGAGCAGTACTTC. It codes for CASSTRPTSGNSYEQYF.

The V gene is TRBV4-1, the J gene TRBJ1-2, with D unresolved. V was pared by 0 bases and J by 2 bases, with 7 bases between. Germline values: CDR1 MGHRA, CDR2 YSYEKL. CDR3 size: 14 residues. DNA of the CDR3: TGCGCCAGCAGCCAAGAAAGCGGGAACTATGGCTACACCTTC. Residues: CASSQESGNYGYTF.

The chain employs TRBV24-1 and TRBJ1-4; D remains unclear. Germline V CDR1 and CDR2: KGHDR, SFDVKD. This CDR3 has 11 residues. V lost 3 bases to trimming and J lost 7 bases, with 2 bases between them. In nucleotides, the CDR3 is TGTGCCACCAGTGATAGTGAAAAACTGTTTTTT. Translated: CATSDSEKLFF.

This chain connects TRBV10-3 to TRBJ2-7, with 10 bases aligning to TRBD1. J gave up 2 bases and V 4 bases, and 5 bases lay outside the gene matches. This CDR3 region has 15 residues. Germline CDR1 ENHRY, CDR2 SYGVKD. Written as DNA, the CDR3 is TGTGCCATCAGTGCCGGGACAGGGGACGCCTACGAGCAGTACTTC. As protein: CAISAGTGDAYEQYF.

This clonotype was seen ten or more times. The rearrangement joins TRBV7-9 to TRBJ2-7; no definite D call. This CDR3 has 11 amino acids. V dropped 5 bases and J dropped 3 bases, with 5 bases sitting between them. In germline, CDR1 is SEHNR, CDR2 FQNEAQ (reference sequence). The CDR3 loop is CASSTYYEQYF. CDR3 sequence (DNA): TGTGCCAGCAGCACGTACTACGAGCAGTACTTC.

In this sample, this clonotype turned up many times. V gene TRBV6-1 combines with J gene TRBJ1-1; tentative D call: TRBD1 (6 bases). The germline V gene encodes CDR1 MNHNS and CDR2 SASEGT. This CDR3 region has 17 residues. Trimming took 6 bases from V and 6 from J, leaving 26 bases between them. In nucleotides, the CDR3 is TGTGCCAGCAGCTCTGCATCGAACAGGGCATTGGGCCCTGAAGCTTTCTTT. This codes for CASSSASNRALGPEAFF.

This clonotype has ten or more counts. The rearrangement uses TRBV28 and TRBJ2-3; D is unresolved. With 4 bases removed from V and 6 bases from J, the gap between germline ends came to 11 bases. This CDR3 has 13 amino acids. The germline CDR1 and CDR2 sequences are MDHEN and SYDVKM. This CDR3 is CASSSDPADTQYF. Here the CDR3 DNA reads TGTGCCAGCAGTTCAGACCCGGCGGATACGCAGTATTTT.

This clonotype was seen many times. The J gene is TRBJ2-7, the V gene TRBV7-8; tentatively, D is TRBD1 (6 bases). Trimming shortened V by 1 base and J by 2 bases, and 15 bases separated the two germline ends. Germline-derived CDR1 and CDR2 are SGHVS and FQNEAQ. CDR3 length: 16 amino acids. CDR3 loop: CASSLDTGLFTYEQYF. CDR3 sequence (DNA): TGTGCCAGCAGCTTAGATACAGGGTTGTTTACCTACGAGCAGTACTTC.

To note about this clonotype: A clone one base away is much larger, so this may be a read error. Given the absence of the conserved phenylalanine or tryptophan at the CDR3 end, a read error is likely. The V and J genes are TRBV2 and TRBJ1-1; D is unclear. There are 12 residues in the CDR3. Germline loops: CDR1 SNHLY, CDR2 FYNNEI. V lost 7 bases, J lost 1 base, and 7 bases lay in between. CDR3 amino acids: CASKEGNTEAFS. The CDR3 DNA follows: TGTGCCAGCAAGGAGGGGAACACTGAAGCTTTCTCT.

The table lists this clonotype with many counts. The chain has TRBV20-1 and TRBJ1-1; D is unresolved. CDR3 length equals 12 residues. V lost 3 bases, J lost 0 bases, and 5 bases lay in between. Germline V gives CDR1 DFQATT, CDR2 SNEGSKA (reference sequence). The CDR3 region is CSASGLNTEAFF. The CDR3 DNA reads TGCAGTGCTAGTGGACTGAACACTGAAGCTTTCTTT.